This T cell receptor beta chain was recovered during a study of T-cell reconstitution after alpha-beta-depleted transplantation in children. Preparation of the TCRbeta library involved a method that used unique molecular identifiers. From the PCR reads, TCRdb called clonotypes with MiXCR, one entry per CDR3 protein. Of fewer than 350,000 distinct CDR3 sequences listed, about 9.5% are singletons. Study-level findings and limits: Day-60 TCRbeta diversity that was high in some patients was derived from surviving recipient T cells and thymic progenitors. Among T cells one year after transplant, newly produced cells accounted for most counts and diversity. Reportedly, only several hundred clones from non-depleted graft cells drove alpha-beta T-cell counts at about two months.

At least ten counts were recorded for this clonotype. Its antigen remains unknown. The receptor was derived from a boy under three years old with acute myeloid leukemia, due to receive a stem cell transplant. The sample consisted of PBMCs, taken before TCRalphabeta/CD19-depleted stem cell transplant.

The CDR3 here is CSALRRGRTETQYF. For the CDR3, the DNA is TGCAGCGCCCTCCGCAGGGGCAGGACGGAGACCCAGTACTTC. J is TRBJ2-5 and V is TRBV29-1; D is possibly TRBD1 (6 bases). The CDR3 length is 14 residues. Germline-derived CDR1 and CDR2 are SQVTM and ANQGSEA. The ends were cut back, 7 bases at V and 5 bases at J, with 20 bases in the middle.